These 16 T cell receptor beta chains were sequenced from one sample in a study of T cell changes during pregnancy in multiple sclerosis. Sequencing was performed with immunoSEQ multiplex PCR; in TCRdb, only in-frame clones are kept and a portion is missing. Here the sample spans about 49,000 clones, just under 95% being singletons. The source material was CD8+ T cells from peripheral blood mononuclear cells, sampled in the first trimester of pregnancy. These receptors originate from a female donor with multiple sclerosis, enrolled in a pregnancy study.

The rearrangement uses TRBV9 and TRBJ2-2; 11 nucleotides agree with TRBD2. In germline, CDR1 is SGDLS, CDR2 YYNGEE. This CDR3 is 18 amino acids long. The ends lost 3 bases at V and 1 base at J; junction bases unmatched: 8. The CDR3 DNA is TGTGCCAGCAGCGGACCCCAGGGACTAGCGGTGAACACCGGGGAGCTGTTTTTT. Translating gives CASSGPQGLAVNTGELFF.

The chain has TRBV27 and TRBJ2-7; 7 nucleotides align to TRBD1. The CDR3 length is 14 residues. The trim removed 9 bases at V and 0 bases at J, leaving 8 bases unmatched. Germline loops: CDR1 MNHEY, CDR2 SMNVEV (reference sequence). The CDR3 reads CASSATGSSYEQYF. The CDR3 coding sequence is TGTGCCAGTTCAGCGACAGGGAGCTCCTACGAGCAGTACTTC.

V is TRBV9 and J is TRBJ2-3, with 13 bases that match TRBD2. The trim removed 0 bases at V and 4 bases at J, leaving 8 bases unmatched. Germline CDR1 reads SGDLS; CDR2 reads YYNGEE. This CDR3 region has 18 residues. The CDR3 DNA follows: TGTGCCAGCAGCGTAGCTAGGACTAGCGGGAGCTTGGCAGATACGCAGTATTTT. It yields the protein CASSVARTSGSLADTQYF.

The chain recombines TRBV27 with TRBJ2-7; TRBD1 matches at 7 bases. Trimming at V came to 5 bases and at J to 0 bases, leaving 4 bases not matched to a gene. The CDR3 is 14 amino acids. Per the germline V gene, CDR1 is MNHEY and CDR2 is SMNVEV (reference sequence). The CDR3 here is CASSTGVASYEQYF. The CDR3, as DNA: TGTGCCAGCAGTACAGGGGTGGCCTCCTACGAGCAGTACTTC.

The chain employs TRBV13 and TRBJ2-3; D possibly corresponds to TRBD2 (5 bases). Germline CDR1 reads PRHDT; CDR2 reads FYEKMQ (reference sequence). Trimming stripped 4 bases from V and 2 bases from J, with 22 bases between. This CDR3 has 18 residues. The chain's CDR3 is CASSSLLYDYQDTDTQYF. CDR3 in DNA: TGTGCCAGCAGCTCCCTCCTCTACGACTACCAAGACACAGATACGCAGTATTTT.

This clone has a single count. The chain recombines TRBV14 with TRBJ2-1; D gene unclear. The CDR3 is 11 amino acids. V lost 5 bases and J 9 bases, leaving 8 bases between the germline ends. Germline V CDR1 and CDR2: SGHDN, FVKESK. CDR3 sequence reads: CASSTSVEQFF. CDR3 bases: TGTGCCAGCAGCACGTCGGTTGAGCAGTTCTTC.

J is TRBJ1-2 and V is TRBV5-1, with 12 bases lining up with TRBD1. Germline V gene data show CDR1 as SGHRS and CDR2 as YFSETQ. The trim removed 2 bases at V and 4 bases at J, leaving 6 bases unmatched. The CDR3 runs to 16 residues. Here the CDR3 DNA reads TGCGCCAGCAGCTTCGGCCCGGGACAGGGGGCCTATGGCTACACCTTC. Protein: CASSFGPGQGAYGYTF.

V and J are TRBV27 and TRBJ2-3; the match to TRBD2 covers 11 bases. V trimming: 0 bases; J trimming: 1 base; junction bases outside the gene matches: 6. Germline values: CDR1 MNHEY, CDR2 SMNVEV (reference sequence). The CDR3 has 18 residues. The CDR3 coding sequence is TGTGCCAGCAGTTTATCCATCTTACTAGCGGGAGGCACAGATACGCAGTATTTT. Translated: CASSLSILLAGGTDTQYF.

The chain uses TRBV19 and TRBJ2-7; D gene ambiguous. The CDR3 is 13 residues long. Trimming took off 1 base at V and 3 bases at J, with 7 bases between the two ends. Germline-derived CDR1 and CDR2 are LNHDA and SQIVND (reference sequence). CDR3 nucleotides: TGTGCCAGTAGTATAGCCCCAGACTACGAGCAGTACTTC. Residues: CASSIAPDYEQYF.

The chain recombines TRBV7-9 with TRBJ2-2; weak D call: TRBD1 (5 bases). The ends were cut back, 5 bases at V and 4 bases at J, with 11 bases in the middle. The CDR3 spans 14 residues. CDR1 is SEHNR and CDR2 is FQNEAQ in the germline V gene (reference sequence). The CDR3 DNA reads TGTGCCAGCAGCCCTGGACAATCCACCGGGGAGCTGTTTTTT. Its protein product is CASSPGQSTGELFF.

The CDR3 region is CASSLVRTGEDGYTF. The DNA for the CDR3 is TGTGCCAGCAGCTTGGTAAGGACAGGGGAAGATGGCTACACCTTC. V gene TRBV5-4 combines with J gene TRBJ1-2; 9 bases are a match to TRBD1. From germline, CDR1 is SGHNT and CDR2 YYREEE (reference sequence). This CDR3 is built from 15 residues. The trim removed 0 bases at V and 6 bases at J, leaving 6 bases unmatched.

The rearrangement links TRBV19 to TRBJ2-3, with D uncertain. The CDR3 has 18 amino acids. V was pared by 3 bases and J by 4 bases, with 23 bases between. Germline values: CDR1 LNHDA, CDR2 SQIVND (reference sequence). The CDR3 sequence is CASSIPVLDLSVADTQYF. The CDR3 DNA follows: TGTGCCAGTAGTATTCCGGTCCTAGATCTATCCGTAGCAGATACGCAGTATTTT. The complete variable domain, with remaining parts taken from reference TRBV19 and TRBJ2-3, reads DGGITQSPKYLFRKEGQNVTLSCEQNLNHDAMYWYRQDPGQGLRLIYYSQIVNDFQKGDIAEGYSVSREKKESFPLTVTSAQKNPTAFYLCASSIPVLDLSVADTQYFGPGTRLTVL.

This chain connects TRBV5-1 to TRBJ1-1; D is ambiguous. This CDR3 contains 11 residues. Germline assignment: CDR1 SGHRS and CDR2 YFSETQ. V shed 5 bases and J shed 5 bases, with 7 bases lying between them. CDR3: CASSTGTEAFF. DNA for the CDR3: TGCGCCAGCAGTACGGGAACTGAAGCTTTCTTT. Full variable domain (missing parts from reference TRBV5-1 and TRBJ1-1): KAGVTQTPRYLIKTRGQQVTLSCSPISGHRSVSWYQQTPGQGLQFLFEYFSETQRNKGNFPGRFSGRQFSNSRSEMNVSTLELGDSALYLCASSTGTEAFFGQGTRLTVV.

The J gene is TRBJ2-3, the V gene TRBV19; TRBD1 might be the D (6 bases). Germline values: CDR1 LNHDA, CDR2 SQIVND (reference sequence). With 9 bases removed from V and 6 bases from J, the gap between germline ends came to 13 bases. This CDR3 region has 12 residues. CDR3 nucleotide sequence: TGTGCCAGGTCGGGACAAGCGGATACGCAGTATTTT. Amino acid sequence: CARSGQADTQYF.

J is TRBJ2-7 and V is TRBV27; possible D gene TRBD2, 6 bases. The CDR3 covers 13 residues. Between the trimmed V and J ends, which lost 2 bases and 1 base, there was a span of 6 bases. Germline V gene data show CDR1 as MNHEY and CDR2 as SMNVEV (reference sequence). The DNA of the CDR3 is TGTGCCAGCAGTTTACGGGGGTCCTACGAGCAGTACTTC. Translating it yields CASSLRGSYEQYF.

V and J are TRBV4-1 and TRBJ1-5; D call uncertain. Germline V CDR1 and CDR2: MGHRA, YSYEKL. CDR3 length equals 13 residues. V dropped 4 bases and J dropped 7 bases, with 11 bases sitting between them. CDR3 DNA: TGCGCCAGCAGCCCCGTAGGGAGACAGCCCCAGCATTTT. Translated: CASSPVGRQPQHF.